The clone carrying this T cell receptor beta chain was seen many times. Its antigen is not known. The sample belongs to a study of CD8 T cells in ankylosing spondylitis. TCRdb re-called the 5' RACE reads through MiXCR, storing one row per CDR3 protein. The sample lists approximately 540,000 distinct CDR3 sequences; about 13% were seen once. Study observations and caveats: Seemingly characteristic of ankylosing spondylitis blood was a TCR beta motif consisting of roughly 8 highly homologous variants.

Sample: blood, either unsorted or a sorted T cell fraction (not recorded which). This sequence originates from a male donor with ankylosing spondylitis.

CDR3 DNA sequence: TGTGCCAGCAGTCCACGCCCTGGCTTAGTCTGGGATGAGCAGTTCTTC. As protein: CASSPRPGLVWDEQFF. The V gene is TRBV12-3 or TRBV12-4, the J gene TRBJ2-1; D uncertain. The CDR3 runs 16 residues. V lost 5 bases and J 8 bases, leaving 22 bases between the germline ends.